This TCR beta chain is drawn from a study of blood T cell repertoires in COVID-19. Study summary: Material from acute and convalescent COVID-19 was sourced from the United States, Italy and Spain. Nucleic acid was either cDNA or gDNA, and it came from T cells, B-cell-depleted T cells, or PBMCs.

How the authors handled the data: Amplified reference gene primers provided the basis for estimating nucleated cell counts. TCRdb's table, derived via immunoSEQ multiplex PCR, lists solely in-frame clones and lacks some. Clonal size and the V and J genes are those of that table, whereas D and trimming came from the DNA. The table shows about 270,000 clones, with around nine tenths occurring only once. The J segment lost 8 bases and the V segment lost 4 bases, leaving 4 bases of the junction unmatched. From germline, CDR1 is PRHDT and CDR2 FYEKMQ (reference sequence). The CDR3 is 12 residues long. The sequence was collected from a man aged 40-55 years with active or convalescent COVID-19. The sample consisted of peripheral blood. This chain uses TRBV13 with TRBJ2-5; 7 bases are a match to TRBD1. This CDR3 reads CASSYDRATQYF. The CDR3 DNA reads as TGTGCCAGCAGCTACGACAGGGCCACCCAGTACTTC.